These T cell receptor beta chains were read from a single sample in a study of tumor T cells in aggressive B-cell lymphoma. Some clones are missing from TCRdb's copy, which holds only in-frame ones; the method was immunoSEQ multiplex PCR. This sample has some 10,000 clones; around 85% occur once, and the top ten carry approximately 4.3%. Sample: tumor tissue. These TCRs come from an adult with diffuse large B cell lymphoma. Each CDR3 is given with its conserved first and last residue. Each record gives: V gene, J gene, CDR3 protein.

>TRBV27|TRBJ1-2
CASSSSGQWAKGYTF
>TRBV5-4|TRBJ2-1
CASSLRLAGGRDHNEQFF
>TRBV29-1|TRBJ2-7
CSVGTGGYHEQYF
>TRBV30|TRBJ2-2
CAWSRAGTFSTGELFF
>TRBV19|TRBJ1-3
CASSIPSRASGNTIYF
>TRBV5-6|TRBJ2-3
CASSLDPSGSTDTQYF
>TRBV7-2|TRBJ2-1
CASSLSSGSGNEQFF
>TRBV5-6|TRBJ2-7
CASSLRGLVYEQYF
>TRBV7-9|TRBJ2-7
CASSLVGGVYEQYF
>TRBV6-5|TRBJ1-3
CASSSGGTAGNTIYF
>TRBV7-2|TRBJ2-7
CASSLWGRYEQYF
>TRBV7-9|TRBJ2-7
CASSLASGRAYEQYF
>TRBV5-4|TRBJ2-7
CASSFGSSSEQYF
>TRBV19|TRBJ2-7
CASSIGAGLGSYEQYF
>TRBV5-1|TRBJ2-1
CASSDGLAGGYNEQFF
>TRBV27|TRBJ1-2
CASSLSRTGALTTYGYTF
>TRBV15|TRBJ1-1
CATSRAGLGDRGTEAFF
>TRBV7-9|TRBJ1-1
CASSLQPGAEAFF
>TRBV25-1|TRBJ2-1
CASSALIHEQFF
>TRBV9|TRBJ1-4
CASSVGWTGNEKLFF
>TRBV18|TRBJ1-2
CASSPVSYGYTF
>TRBV7-2|TRBJ2-2
CASSVRQSPGELFF
>TRBV5-6|TRBJ2-1
CASSSRGGNEQFF
>TRBV4-3|TRBJ1-2
CASSQDPLEAYGYTF
>TRBV5-1|TRBJ1-6
CASSLVRGPSPLHF
>TRBV7-2|TRBJ2-7
CASSLEPRPYEQYF
>TRBV7-9|TRBJ2-1
CASSLRQSNYNEQFF
>TRBV7-2|TRBJ1-2
CASSLADQGKSGYTF